Listed below are T cell receptor beta chains from one sample, sequenced in a study of beta chain features in type 1 diabetes. Data came from immunoSEQ multiplex PCR; TCRdb stores just in-frame clones and leaves some out. There are roughly 300,000 clones in the sample; roughly 8.8% occur only once, and 1% lies in the top ten. What was sequenced was central memory CD4+ T cells from blood. Receptors were obtained from a man under 40 with type 1 diabetes. The conserved cysteine and the conserved F or W are not part of the CDR3 here.

j_call,v_call,cdr3_aa
TRBJ1-2,TRBV7-8,ASSLGLDYGYT
TRBJ2-7,TRBV7-2,ASSFRGYEQY
TRBJ1-1,TRBV28,ASSLQGAFGTEAF
TRBJ2-3,TRBV11-2,ASSWEAGTQY
TRBJ2-3,TRBV11-2,ASSLLLAGGSTDTQY
TRBJ2-5,TRBV28,ASSLAVQETQY
TRBJ2-2,TRBV5-4,ASSFTFGGELF
TRBJ1-1,TRBV6-5,ASSHPYAEAF
TRBJ2-5,TRBV2,ASSVSGVRQGTQY
TRBJ2-5,TRBV11-2,ASSLVGLNQETQY
TRBJ2-1,TRBV5-1,ASSTQGLAGGSSYNEQF
TRBJ2-1,TRBV19,ASNPQGTYNEQF
TRBJ1-1,TRBV14,ASSQGRDRTEAF
TRBJ2-3,TRBV7-9,ASSLGVAGGTDTQY
TRBJ2-7,TRBV7-9,ASSFPPGLAGSYEQY
TRBJ2-7,TRBV6-5,ASSYRGTGGYEQY
TRBJ2-7,TRBV6-5,ASSYPGPGYEQY
TRBJ1-1,TRBV7-9,ASQLNPDTEAF
TRBJ1-4,TRBV28,ASSGASEKLF
TRBJ1-6,TRBV5-6,ASSLTDRNSPLH
TRBJ1-3,TRBV11-2,ASSFSRTIY
TRBJ1-2,TRBV19,ASSMTGRDGYT
-,TRBV5-1,ASSLSRLLSEQY
TRBJ1-1,TRBV2,ASSARRDSRLNTEAF
TRBJ2-7,TRBV10-3,AIRDAGTQYEQY
TRBJ1-1,TRBV28,ASSSQGASTEAF
TRBJ1-1,TRBV7-2,ASSSLDKANTEAF
TRBJ2-3,TRBV28,ASSSSQLRTDTQY
TRBJ1-2,TRBV2,ASSADRAYGYT
TRBJ2-5,TRBV19,ASHPDPQGWGQETQY
TRBJ1-3,TRBV13,ASSLSENTIY
TRBJ1-1,TRBV7-9,ASSILQNTEAF
TRBJ1-1,TRBV5-4,ASSWGDSLNTEAF
TRBJ2-1,TRBV7-9,ASSPMGAGAYNEQF
TRBJ2-3,TRBV5-5,ASSLTSGGSRSTDTQY
TRBJ1-1,TRBV7-9,ASSLSFGETEAF
TRBJ2-7,TRBV2,ASTPEREHEQY
TRBJ2-1,TRBV5-1,ASSRYRGPDNEQF
TRBJ1-6,TRBV7-9,ASSFGLGSPLH
TRBJ2-7,TRBV7-9,ASSLPGGSEQY